This T cell receptor beta chain appears in the sequencing data of a study of CD8 T cells in Susac syndrome. Whole-study findings and limits: It was acknowledged by the study that relatively few individuals were included in its TCR sequencing and HLA analysis.

It was with random hexamers that 0.5 to 1 ug RNA was reverse transcribed. The amplification used immunoSEQ multiplex PCR on TCR beta CDR3; it spanned 54 Vbeta and 13 Jbeta. Each CDR3 protein is one row after TCRdb ran MiXCR on the immunoSEQ multiplex PCR reads. The table records about 120,000 distinct CDR3 sequences, about 90% of them present only once. Sequencing of TCR beta, carried out with a high-throughput approach, was applied to CD8+ and CD4+ T cells from the blood. TEMRA cells were FACS-enriched, with CD8+ and CD4+ T cells isolated negatively. Comment on this clonotype: As yet, its antigen is unknown.

This clonotype was obtained from a human donor in good health. The material sequenced was CD4+ T cells from PBMCs.

In nucleotides, the CDR3 is TGCAGTGCGTATCAGCCCGAGCAGTACTTC. Amino acid sequence: CSAYQPEQYF. This chain connects TRBV20-1 to TRBJ2-7; D is uncertain. V gave up 6 bases and J gave up 6 bases, with 9 bases separating them. The CDR3 is 10 residues long. Germline V gene lookup returns CDR1 DFQATT and CDR2 SNEGSKA (reference sequence).